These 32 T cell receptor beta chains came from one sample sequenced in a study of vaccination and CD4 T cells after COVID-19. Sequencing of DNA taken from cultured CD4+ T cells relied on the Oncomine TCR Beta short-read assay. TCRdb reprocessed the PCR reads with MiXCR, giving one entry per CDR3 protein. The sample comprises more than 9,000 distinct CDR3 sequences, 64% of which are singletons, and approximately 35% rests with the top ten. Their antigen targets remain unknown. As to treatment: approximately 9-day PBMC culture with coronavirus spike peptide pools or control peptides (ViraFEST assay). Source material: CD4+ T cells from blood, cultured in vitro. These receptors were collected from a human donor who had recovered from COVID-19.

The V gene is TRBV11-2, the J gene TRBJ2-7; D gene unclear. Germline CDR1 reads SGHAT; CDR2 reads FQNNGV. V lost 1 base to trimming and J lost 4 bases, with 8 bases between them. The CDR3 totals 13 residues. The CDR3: CASSLGRYYEQYF. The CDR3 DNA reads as TGTGCCAGCAGCTTAGGGCGATATTACGAGCAGTACTTC.

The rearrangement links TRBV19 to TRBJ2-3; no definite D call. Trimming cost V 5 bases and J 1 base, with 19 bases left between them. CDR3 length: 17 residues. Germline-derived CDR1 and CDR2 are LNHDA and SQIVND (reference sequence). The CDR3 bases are TGTGCCAGTAGTCCGCGCCAGTCCTGGTGGGGCACAGATACGCAGTATTTT. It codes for CASSPRQSWWGTDTQYF.

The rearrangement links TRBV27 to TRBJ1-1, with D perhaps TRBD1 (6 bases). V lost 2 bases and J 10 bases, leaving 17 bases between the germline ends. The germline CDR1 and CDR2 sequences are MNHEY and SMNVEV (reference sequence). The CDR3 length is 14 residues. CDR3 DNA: TGTGCCAGCAGTTTAGGTGGACAGCCGCCGACAGCTTTCTTT. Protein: CASSLGGQPPTAFF.

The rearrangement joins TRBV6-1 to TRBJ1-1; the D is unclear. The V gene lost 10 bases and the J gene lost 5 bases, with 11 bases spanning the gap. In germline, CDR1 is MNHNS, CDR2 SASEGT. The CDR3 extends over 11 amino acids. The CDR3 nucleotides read TGTGCCACTTCAAGTGCAACTGAAGCTTTCTTT. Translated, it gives CATSSATEAFF.

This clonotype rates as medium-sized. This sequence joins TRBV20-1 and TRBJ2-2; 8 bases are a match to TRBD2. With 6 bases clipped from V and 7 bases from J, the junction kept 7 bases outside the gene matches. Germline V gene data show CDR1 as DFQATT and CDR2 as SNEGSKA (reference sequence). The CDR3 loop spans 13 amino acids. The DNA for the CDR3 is TGCAGTGCCACTACAGCGGGAGTCGGGGAGCTGTTTTTT. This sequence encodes CSATTAGVGELFF.

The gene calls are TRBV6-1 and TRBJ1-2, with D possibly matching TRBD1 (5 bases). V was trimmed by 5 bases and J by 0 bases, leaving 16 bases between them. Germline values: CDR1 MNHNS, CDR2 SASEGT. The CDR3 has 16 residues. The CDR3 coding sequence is TGTGCCAGCAGTCGGTCCTCAGGGTCGGCTAACTATGGCTACACCTTC. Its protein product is CASSRSSGSANYGYTF.

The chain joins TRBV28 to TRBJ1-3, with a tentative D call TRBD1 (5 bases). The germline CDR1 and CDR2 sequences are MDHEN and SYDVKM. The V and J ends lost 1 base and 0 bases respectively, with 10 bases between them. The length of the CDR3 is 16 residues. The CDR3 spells CASSLFGASSGNTIYF. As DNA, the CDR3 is TGTGCCAGCAGTTTATTTGGGGCAAGCTCTGGAAACACCATATATTTT.

CDR3 sequence (DNA): TGTGCCAGCAGGGTTAGCGGTAGCACAGATACGCAGTATTTT. It specifies CASRVSGSTDTQYF. The V gene is TRBV2, the J gene TRBJ2-3, with D tentatively TRBD2 (6 bases). CDR1 is SNHLY and CDR2 is FYNNEI in the germline V gene. CDR3 length: 14 amino acids. Trimming removed 6 bases from V and 0 bases from J, with 10 bases in between.

The chain's CDR3 is CASSQRLAGTKYQETQYF. In DNA form, the CDR3 reads TGTGCCAGCAGCCAACGACTAGCGGGAACCAAGTACCAAGAGACCCAGTACTTC. The rearrangement links TRBV7-2 to TRBJ2-5, with TRBD2 identical over 11 bases. Germline-derived CDR1 and CDR2 are SGHTA and FQGNSA. The V gene end was trimmed by 5 bases and the J gene end by 0 bases; junction bases not matched to a gene: 11. The CDR3 sequence is 18 residues long.

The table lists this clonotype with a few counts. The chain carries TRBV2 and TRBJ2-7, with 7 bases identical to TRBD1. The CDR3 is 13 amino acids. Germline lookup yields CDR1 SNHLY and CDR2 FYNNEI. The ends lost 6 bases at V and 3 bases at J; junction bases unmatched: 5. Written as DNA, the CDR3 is TGTGCCAGCAGAGGGGACAGTTACTACGAGCAGTACTTC. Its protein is CASRGDSYYEQYF.

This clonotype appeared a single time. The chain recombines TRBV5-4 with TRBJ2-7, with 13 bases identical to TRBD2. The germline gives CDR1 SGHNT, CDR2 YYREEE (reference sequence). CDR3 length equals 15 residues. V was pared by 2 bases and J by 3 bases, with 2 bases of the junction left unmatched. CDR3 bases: TGTGCCAGCAGCTTCGGGACTAGCGGGGACTACGAGCAGTACTTC. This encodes CASSFGTSGDYEQYF.

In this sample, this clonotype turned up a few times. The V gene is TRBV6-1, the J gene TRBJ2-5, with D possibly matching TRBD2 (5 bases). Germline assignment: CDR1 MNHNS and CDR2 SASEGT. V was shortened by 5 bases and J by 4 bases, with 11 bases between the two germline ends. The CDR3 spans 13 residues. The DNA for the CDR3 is TGTGCCAGCAGTAGACTAACCGGAGAGACCCAGTACTTC. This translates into CASSRLTGETQYF.

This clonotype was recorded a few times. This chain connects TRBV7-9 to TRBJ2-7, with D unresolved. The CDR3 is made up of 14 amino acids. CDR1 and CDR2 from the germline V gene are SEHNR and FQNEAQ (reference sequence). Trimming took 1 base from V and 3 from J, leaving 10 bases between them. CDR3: CASSLGGTGYEQYF. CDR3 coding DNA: TGTGCCAGCAGCTTAGGGGGTACGGGCTACGAGCAGTACTTC.

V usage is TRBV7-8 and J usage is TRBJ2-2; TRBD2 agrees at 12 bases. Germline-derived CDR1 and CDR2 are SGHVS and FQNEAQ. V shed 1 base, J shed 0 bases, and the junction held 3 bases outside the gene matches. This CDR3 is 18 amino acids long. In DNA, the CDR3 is TGTGCCAGCAGCTTAGGACTAGCGGGGGCCTCGAACACCGGGGAGCTGTTTTTT. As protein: CASSLGLAGASNTGELFF.

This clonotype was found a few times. CDR3 residues: CASSPRGGQANYGYTF. The DNA of the CDR3 is TGCGCCAGCAGCCCGAGGGGGGGCCAAGCTAACTATGGCTACACCTTC. V usage is TRBV5-1 and J usage is TRBJ1-2, with a possible D match to TRBD1 (6 bases). The length of the CDR3 is 16 residues. The V gene lost 4 bases and the J gene lost 0 bases, with 16 bases spanning the gap. CDR1 is SGHRS, CDR2 YFSETQ, per germline.

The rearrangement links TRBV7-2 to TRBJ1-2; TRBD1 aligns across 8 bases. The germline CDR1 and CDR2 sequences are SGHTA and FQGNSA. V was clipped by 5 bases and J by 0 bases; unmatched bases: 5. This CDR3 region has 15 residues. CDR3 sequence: CASSVGQAANYGYTF. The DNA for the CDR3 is TGTGCCAGCAGCGTGGGACAGGCCGCTAACTATGGCTACACCTTC. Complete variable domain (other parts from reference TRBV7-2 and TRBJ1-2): GAGVSQSPSNKVTEKGKDVELRCDPISGHTALYWYRQSLGQGLEFLIYFQGNSAPDKSGLPSDRFSAERTGGSVSTLTIQRTQQEDSAVYLCASSVGQAANYGYTFGSGTRLTVV.

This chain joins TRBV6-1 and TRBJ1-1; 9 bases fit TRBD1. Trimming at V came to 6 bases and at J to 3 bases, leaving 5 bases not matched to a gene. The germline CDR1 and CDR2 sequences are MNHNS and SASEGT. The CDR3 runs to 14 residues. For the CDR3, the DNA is TGTGCCAGCAGGCTACAGGGGGCGCACACTGAAGCTTTCTTT. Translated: CASRLQGAHTEAFF.

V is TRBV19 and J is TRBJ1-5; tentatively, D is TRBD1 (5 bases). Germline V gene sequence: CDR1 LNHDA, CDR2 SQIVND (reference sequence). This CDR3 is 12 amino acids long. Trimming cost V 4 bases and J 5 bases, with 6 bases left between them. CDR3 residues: CASSTGDQPQHF. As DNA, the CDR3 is TGTGCCAGTAGTACGGGGGATCAGCCCCAGCATTTT.

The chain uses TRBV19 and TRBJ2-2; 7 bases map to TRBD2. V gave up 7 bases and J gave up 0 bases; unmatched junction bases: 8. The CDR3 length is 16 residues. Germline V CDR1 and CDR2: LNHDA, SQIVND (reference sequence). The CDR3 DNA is TGTGCCAGTATGTGGGGAAGCGGGACGAACACCGGGGAGCTGTTTTTT. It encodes CASMWGSGTNTGELFF.

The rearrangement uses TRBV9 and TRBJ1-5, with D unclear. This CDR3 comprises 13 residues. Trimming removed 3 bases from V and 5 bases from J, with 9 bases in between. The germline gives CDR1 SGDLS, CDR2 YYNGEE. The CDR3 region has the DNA TGTGCCAGCAGCGCCGACCAGGATCAGCCCCAGCATTTT. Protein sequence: CASSADQDQPQHF.

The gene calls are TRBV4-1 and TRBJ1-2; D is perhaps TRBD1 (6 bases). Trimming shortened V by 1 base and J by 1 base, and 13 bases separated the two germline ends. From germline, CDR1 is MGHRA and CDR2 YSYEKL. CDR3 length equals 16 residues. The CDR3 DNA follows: TGCGCCAGCAGCCAAGGCCCCTTACAGGGTAACTATGGCTACACCTTC. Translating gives CASSQGPLQGNYGYTF.

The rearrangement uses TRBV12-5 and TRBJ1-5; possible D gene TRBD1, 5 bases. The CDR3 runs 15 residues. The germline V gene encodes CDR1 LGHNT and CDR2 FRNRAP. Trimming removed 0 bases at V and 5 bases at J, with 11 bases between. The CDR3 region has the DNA TGTGCTAGTGGTTTGGTAGGGGACGGACATCAGCCCCAGCATTTT. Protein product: CASGLVGDGHQPQHF.

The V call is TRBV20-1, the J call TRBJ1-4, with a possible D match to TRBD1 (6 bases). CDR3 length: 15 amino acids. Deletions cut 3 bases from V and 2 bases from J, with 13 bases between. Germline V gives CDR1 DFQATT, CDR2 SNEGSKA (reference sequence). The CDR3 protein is CSARGGLGTNEKLFF. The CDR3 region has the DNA TGCAGTGCTAGGGGGGGGCTCGGGACTAATGAAAAACTGTTTTTT.

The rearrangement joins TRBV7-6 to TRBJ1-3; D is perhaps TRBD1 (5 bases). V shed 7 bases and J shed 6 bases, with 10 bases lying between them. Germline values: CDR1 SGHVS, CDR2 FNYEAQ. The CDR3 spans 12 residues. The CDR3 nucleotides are TGTGCCAGCATTGGGGGAGAAAACACCATATATTTT. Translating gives CASIGGENTIYF.

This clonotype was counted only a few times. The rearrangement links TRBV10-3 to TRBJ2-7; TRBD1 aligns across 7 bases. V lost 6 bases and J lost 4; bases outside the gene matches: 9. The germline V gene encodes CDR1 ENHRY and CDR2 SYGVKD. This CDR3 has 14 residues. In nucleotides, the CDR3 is TGTGCCATCAGCTTGGACAGGACAAATTACGAGCAGTACTTC. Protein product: CAISLDRTNYEQYF.

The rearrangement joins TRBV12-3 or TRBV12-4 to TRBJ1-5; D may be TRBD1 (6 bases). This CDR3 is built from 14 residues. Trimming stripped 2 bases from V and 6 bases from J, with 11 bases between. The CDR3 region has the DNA TGTGCCAGCAGTTTACTTGGGGGCGGTCAGCCCCAGCATTTT. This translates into CASSLLGGGQPQHF.

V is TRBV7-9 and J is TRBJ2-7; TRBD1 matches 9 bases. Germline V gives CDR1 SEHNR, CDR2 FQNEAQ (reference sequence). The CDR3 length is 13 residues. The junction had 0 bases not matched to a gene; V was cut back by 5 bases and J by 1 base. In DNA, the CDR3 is TGTGCCAGCAGCGACAGGGGGTCCTACGAGCAGTACTTC. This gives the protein CASSDRGSYEQYF. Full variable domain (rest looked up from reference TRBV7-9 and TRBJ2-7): DTGVSQNPRHKITKRGQNVTFRCDPISEHNRLYWYRQTLGQGPEFLTYFQNEAQLEKSRLLSDRFSAERPKGSFSTLEIQRTEQGDSAMYLCASSDRGSYEQYFGPGTRLTVT.

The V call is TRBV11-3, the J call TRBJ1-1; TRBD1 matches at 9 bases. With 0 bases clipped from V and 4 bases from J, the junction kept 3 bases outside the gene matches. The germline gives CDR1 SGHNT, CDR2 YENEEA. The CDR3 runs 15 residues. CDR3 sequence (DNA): TGTGCCAGCAGCTTAGAAGGGACAGGGACCACTGAAGCTTTCTTT. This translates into CASSLEGTGTTEAFF.

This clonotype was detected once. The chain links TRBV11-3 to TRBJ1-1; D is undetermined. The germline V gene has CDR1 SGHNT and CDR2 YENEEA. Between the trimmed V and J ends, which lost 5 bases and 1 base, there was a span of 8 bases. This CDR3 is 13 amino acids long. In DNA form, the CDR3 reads TGTGCCAGCAGCCCCGGACCGAACACTGAAGCTTTCTTT. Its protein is CASSPGPNTEAFF.

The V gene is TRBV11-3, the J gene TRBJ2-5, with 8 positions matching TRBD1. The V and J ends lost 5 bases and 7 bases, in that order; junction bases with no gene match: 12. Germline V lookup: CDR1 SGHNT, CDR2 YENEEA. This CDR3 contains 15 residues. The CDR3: CASSLTTGEFGTQYF. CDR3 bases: TGTGCCAGCAGCCTGACGACAGGGGAATTTGGGACCCAGTACTTC. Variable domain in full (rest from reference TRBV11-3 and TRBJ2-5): EAGVVQSPRYKIIEKKQPVAFWCNPISGHNTLYWYLQNLGQGPELLIRYENEEAVDDSQLPKDRFSAERLKGVDSTLKIQPAELGDSAVYLCASSLTTGEFGTQYFGPGTRLLVL.

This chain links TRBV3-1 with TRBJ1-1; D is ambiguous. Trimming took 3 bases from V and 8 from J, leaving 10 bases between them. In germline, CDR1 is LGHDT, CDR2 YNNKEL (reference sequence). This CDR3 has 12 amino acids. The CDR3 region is CASSQDTGEAFF. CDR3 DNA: TGTGCCAGCAGCCAGGATACTGGGGAAGCTTTCTTT.

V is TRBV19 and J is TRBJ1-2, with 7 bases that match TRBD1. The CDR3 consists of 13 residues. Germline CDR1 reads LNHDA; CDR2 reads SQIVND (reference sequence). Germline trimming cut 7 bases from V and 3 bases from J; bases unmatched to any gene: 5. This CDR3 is CASNDDRDYGYTF. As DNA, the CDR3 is TGTGCCAGTAACGATGACAGGGACTATGGCTACACCTTC.